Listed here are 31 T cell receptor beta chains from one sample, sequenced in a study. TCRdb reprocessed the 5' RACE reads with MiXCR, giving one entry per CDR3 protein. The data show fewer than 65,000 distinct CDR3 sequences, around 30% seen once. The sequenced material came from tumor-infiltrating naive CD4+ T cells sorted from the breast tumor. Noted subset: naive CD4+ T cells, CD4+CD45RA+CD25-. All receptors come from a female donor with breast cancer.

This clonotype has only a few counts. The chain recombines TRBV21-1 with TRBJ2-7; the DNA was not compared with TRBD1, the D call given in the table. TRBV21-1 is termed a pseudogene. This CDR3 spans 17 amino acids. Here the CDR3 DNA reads TGTGCCAGCAGCACCCGACAGGAAGAAGACGAAGGTTACGAGCAGTACTTC. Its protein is CASSTRQEEDEGYEQYF.

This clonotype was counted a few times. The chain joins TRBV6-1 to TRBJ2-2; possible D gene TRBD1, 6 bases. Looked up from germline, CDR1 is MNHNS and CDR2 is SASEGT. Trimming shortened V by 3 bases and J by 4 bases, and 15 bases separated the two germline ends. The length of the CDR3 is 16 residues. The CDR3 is CASSDTNRVGTGELFF. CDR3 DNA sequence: TGTGCCAGCAGTGATACGAACAGGGTGGGCACCGGGGAGCTGTTTTTT.

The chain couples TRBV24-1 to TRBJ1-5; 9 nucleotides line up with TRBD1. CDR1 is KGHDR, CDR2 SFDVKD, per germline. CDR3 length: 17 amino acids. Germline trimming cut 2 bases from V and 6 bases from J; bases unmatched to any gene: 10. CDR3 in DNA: TGTGCCACCAGTGATTCCGGGACAGGGTGGAAGGGTCAGCCCCAGCATTTT. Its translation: CATSDSGTGWKGQPQHF.

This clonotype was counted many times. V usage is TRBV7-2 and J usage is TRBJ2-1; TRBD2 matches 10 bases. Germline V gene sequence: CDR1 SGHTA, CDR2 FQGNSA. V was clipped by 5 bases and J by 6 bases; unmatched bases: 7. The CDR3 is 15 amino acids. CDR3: CASSPPAGGRNEQFF. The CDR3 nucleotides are TGTGCCAGCAGCCCCCCAGCGGGAGGGCGCAATGAGCAGTTCTTC.

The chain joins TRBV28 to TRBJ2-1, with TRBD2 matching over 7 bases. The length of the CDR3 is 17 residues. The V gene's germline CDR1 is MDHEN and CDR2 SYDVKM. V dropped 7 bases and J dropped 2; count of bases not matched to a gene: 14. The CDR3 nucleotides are TGTGCCAGCATTAAAGTGGGGGACTACACCCCCTACAATGAGCAGTTCTTC. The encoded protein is CASIKVGDYTPYNEQFF. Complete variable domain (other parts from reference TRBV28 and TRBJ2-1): DVKVTQSSRYLVKRTGEKVFLECVQDMDHENMFWYRQDPGLGLRLIYFSYDVKMKEKGDIPEGYSVSREKKERFSLILESASTNQTSMYLCASIKVGDYTPYNEQFFGPGTRLTVL.

The CDR3 region has the DNA TGCAGTGCCGACGCCGGGACAGCGAATCAGCCCCAGCATTTT. Translated, it gives CSADAGTANQPQHF. This chain links TRBV20-1 with TRBJ1-5; TRBD1 matches 7 bases. Germline lookup yields CDR1 DFQATT and CDR2 SNEGSKA (reference sequence). J was trimmed by 4 bases and V by 6 bases; bases with no gene match: 9. The CDR3 has 14 amino acids.

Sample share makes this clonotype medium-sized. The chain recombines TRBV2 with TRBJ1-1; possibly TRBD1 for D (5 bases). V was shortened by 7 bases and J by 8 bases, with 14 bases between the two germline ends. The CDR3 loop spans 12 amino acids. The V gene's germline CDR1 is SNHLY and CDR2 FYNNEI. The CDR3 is CASTFTGLEAFF. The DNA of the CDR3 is TGTGCCAGCACGTTTACAGGATTAGAAGCTTTCTTT.

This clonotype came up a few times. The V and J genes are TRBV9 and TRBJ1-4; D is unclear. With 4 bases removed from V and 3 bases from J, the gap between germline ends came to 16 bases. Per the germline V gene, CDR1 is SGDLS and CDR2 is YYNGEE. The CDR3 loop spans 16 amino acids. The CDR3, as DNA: TGTGCCAGCAGCCGAGACCCCTCCACGGCTAATGAAAAACTGTTTTTT. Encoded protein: CASSRDPSTANEKLFF.

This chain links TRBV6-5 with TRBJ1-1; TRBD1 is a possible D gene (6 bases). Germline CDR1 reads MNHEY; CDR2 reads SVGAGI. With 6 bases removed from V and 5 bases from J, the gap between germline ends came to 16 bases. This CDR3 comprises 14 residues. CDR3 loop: CASRQLGGRTEAFF. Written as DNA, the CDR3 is TGTGCCAGCAGGCAGCTTGGGGGGCGGACTGAAGCTTTCTTT.

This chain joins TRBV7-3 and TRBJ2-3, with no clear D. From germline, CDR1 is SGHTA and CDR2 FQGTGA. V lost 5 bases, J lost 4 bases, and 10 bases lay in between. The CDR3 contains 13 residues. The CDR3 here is CASSRSFADTQYF. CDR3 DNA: TGTGCCAGCAGCCGTTCCTTTGCAGATACGCAGTATTTT.

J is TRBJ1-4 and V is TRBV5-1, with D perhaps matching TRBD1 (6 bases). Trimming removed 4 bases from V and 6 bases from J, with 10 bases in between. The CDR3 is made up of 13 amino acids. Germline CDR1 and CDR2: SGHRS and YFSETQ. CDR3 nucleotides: TGCGCCAGCAGCCTCGGGACACATGAAAAACTGTTTTTT. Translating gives CASSLGTHEKLFF.

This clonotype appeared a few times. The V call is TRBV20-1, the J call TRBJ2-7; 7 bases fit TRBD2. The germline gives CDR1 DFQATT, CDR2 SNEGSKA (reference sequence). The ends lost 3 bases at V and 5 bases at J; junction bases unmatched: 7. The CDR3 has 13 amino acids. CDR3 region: CSASSGFKNEQYF. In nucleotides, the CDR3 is TGCAGTGCTAGTAGCGGGTTTAAAAACGAGCAGTACTTC.

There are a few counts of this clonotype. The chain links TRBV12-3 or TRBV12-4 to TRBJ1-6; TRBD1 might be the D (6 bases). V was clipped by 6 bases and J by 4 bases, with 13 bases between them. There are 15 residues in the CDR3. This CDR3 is CASSVTQGYNSPLHF. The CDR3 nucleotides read TGTGCCAGCAGCGTGACACAGGGTTATAATTCACCCCTCCACTTT.

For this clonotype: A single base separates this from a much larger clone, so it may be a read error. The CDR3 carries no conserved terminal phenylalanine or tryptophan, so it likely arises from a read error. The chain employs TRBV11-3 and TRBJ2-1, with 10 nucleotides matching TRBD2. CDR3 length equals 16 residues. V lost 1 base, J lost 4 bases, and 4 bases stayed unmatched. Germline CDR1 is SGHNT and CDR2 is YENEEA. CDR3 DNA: TGTGCCAGCAGCTTAGGCTTAGCGGGAGGTTACAATGAGCAGTTCTCC. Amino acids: CASSLGLAGGYNEQFS.

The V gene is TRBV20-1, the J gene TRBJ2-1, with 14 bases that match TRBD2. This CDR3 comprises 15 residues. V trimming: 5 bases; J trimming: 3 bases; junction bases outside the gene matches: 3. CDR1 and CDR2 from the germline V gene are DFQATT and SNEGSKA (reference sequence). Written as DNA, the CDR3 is TGCAGTGCTCCGACTAGCGGGGGGGTCTACAATGAGCAGTTCTTC. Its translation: CSAPTSGGVYNEQFF.

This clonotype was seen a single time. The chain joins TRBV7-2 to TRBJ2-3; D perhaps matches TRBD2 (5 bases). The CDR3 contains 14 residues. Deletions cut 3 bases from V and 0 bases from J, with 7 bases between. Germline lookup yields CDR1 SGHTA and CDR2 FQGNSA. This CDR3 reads CASSLDSSTDTQYF. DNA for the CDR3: TGTGCCAGCAGCTTGGACTCTAGCACAGATACGCAGTATTTT.

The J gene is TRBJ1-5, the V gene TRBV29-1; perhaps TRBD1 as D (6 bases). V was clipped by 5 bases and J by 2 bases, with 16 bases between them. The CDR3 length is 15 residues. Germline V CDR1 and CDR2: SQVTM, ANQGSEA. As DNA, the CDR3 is TGCAGCGTTACTCTGGGGGCAGGGGGCAATCAGCCCCAGCATTTT. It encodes CSVTLGAGGNQPQHF. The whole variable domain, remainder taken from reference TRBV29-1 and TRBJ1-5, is SAVISQKPSRDICQRGTSLTIQCQVDSQVTMMFWYRQQPGQSLTLIATANQGSEATYESGFVIDKFPISRPNLTFSTLTVSNMSPEDSSIYLCSVTLGAGGNQPQHFGDGTRLSIL.

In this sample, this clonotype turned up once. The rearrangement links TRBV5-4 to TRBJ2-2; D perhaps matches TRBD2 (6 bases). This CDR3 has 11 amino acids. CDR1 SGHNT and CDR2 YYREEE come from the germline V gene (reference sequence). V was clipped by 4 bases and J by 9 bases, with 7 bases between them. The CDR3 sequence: CASSTSRELFF. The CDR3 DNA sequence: TGTGCCAGCAGCACTAGCCGGGAGCTGTTTTTT. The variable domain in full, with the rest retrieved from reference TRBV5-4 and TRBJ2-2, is ETGVTQSPTHLIKTRGQQVTLRCSSQSGHNTVSWYQQALGQGPQFIFQYYREEENGRGNFPPRFSGLQFPNYSSELNVNALELDDSALYLCASSTSRELFFGEGSRLTVL.

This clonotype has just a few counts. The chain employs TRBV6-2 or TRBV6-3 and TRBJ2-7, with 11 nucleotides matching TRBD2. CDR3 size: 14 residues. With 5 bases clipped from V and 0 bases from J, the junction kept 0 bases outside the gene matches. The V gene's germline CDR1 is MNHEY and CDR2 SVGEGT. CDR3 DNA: TGTGCCAGCAGTACTAGCGGGAGCTCCTACGAGCAGTACTTC. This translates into CASSTSGSSYEQYF.

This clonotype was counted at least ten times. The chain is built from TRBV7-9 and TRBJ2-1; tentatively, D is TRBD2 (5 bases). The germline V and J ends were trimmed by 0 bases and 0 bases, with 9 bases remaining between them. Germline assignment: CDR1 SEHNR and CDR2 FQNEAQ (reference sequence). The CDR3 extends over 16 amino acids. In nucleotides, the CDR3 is TGTGCCAGCAGCTTAGCGCTGAGCGGCTCCTACAATGAGCAGTTCTTC. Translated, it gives CASSLALSGSYNEQFF. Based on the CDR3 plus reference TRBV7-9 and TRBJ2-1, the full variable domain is DTGVSQNPRHKITKRGQNVTFRCDPISEHNRLYWYRQTLGQGPEFLTYFQNEAQLEKSRLLSDRFSAERPKGSFSTLEIQRTEQGDSAMYLCASSLALSGSYNEQFFGPGTRLTVL.

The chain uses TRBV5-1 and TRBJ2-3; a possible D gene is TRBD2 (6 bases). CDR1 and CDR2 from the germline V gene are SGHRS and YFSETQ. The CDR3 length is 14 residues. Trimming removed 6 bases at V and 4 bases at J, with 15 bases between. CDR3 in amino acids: CASTLAAGSDTQYF. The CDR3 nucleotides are TGCGCCAGCACCCTGGCGGCGGGGTCAGATACGCAGTATTTT.

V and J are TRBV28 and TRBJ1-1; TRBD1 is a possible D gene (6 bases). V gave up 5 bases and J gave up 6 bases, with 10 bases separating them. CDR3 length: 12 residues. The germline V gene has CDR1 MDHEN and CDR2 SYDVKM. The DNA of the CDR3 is TGTGCCAGCAGTACAGGGATACCTGAAGCTTTCTTT. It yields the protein CASSTGIPEAFF.

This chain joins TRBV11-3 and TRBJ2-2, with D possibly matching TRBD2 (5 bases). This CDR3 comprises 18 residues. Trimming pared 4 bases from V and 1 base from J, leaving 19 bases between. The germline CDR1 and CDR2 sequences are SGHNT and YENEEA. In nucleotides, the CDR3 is TGTGCCAGCAGCTCAACCATCCGGGGTCCGCTGAACACCGGGGAGCTGTTTTTT. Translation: CASSSTIRGPLNTGELFF.

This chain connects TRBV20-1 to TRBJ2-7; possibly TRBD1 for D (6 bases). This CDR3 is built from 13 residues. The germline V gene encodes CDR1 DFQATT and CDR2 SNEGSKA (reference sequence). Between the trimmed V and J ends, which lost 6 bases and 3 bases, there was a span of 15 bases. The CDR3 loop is CSARRGQNYEQYF. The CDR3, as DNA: TGCAGTGCCAGGAGAGGACAGAACTACGAGCAGTACTTC.

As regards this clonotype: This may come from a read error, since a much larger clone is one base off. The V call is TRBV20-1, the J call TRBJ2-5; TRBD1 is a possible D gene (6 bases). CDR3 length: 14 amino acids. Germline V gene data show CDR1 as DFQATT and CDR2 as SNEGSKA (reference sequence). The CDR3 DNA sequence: TGCGGTGCTAGAGTAGAGGCAGGGGCGAAGACCCAGTACTTC. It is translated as CGARVEAGAKTQYF.

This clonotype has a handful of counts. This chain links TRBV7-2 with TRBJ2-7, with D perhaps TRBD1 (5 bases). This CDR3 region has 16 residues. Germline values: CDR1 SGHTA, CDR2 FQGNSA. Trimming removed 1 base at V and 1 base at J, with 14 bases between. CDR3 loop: CASSLEASSGSYEQYF. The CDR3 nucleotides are TGTGCCAGCAGCTTAGAGGCTTCGTCAGGGTCCTACGAGCAGTACTTC.

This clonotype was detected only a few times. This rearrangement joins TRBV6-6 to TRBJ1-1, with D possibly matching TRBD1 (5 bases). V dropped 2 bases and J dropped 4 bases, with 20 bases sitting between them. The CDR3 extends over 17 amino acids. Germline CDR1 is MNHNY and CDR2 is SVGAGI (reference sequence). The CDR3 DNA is TGTGCCAGCAGTTACGACAACTCTGGGCTGGGGGTCACTGAAGCTTTCTTT. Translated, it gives CASSYDNSGLGVTEAFF.

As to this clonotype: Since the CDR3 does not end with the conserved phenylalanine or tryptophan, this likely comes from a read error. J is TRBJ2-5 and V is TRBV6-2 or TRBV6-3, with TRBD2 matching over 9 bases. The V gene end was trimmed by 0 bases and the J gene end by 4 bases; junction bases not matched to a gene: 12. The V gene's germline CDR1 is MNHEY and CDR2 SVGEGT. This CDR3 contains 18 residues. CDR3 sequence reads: CASSYSLRRTSVRETQYL. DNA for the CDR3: TGTGCCAGCAGTTACTCTCTCCGCCGGACTAGCGTTCGAGAGACCCAGTACCTC.

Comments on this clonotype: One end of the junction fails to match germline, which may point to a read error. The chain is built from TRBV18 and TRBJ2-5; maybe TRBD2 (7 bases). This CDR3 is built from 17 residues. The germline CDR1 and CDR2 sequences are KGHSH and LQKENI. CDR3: CASPPQGGAGYQETQYF. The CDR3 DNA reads TGTGCCAGCCCACCACAGGGCGGAGCGGGGTACCAAGAGACCCAGTACTTC.

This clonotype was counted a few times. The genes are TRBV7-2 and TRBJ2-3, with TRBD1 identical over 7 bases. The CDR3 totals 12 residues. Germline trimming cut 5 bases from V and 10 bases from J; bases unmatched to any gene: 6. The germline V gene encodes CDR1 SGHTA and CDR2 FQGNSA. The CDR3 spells CASSPGQSSQYF. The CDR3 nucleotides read TGTGCCAGCAGCCCGGGACAGTCTTCGCAGTATTTT.

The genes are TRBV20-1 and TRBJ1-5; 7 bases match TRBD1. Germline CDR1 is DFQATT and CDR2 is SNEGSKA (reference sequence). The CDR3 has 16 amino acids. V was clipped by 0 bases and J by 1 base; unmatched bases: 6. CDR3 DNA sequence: TGCAGTGCTAGAGAGGCGGGCAGGGGGAGCAATCAGCCCCAGCATTTT. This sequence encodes CSAREAGRGSNQPQHF.